This TCR beta chain is drawn from a study of intratumoral heterogeneity in liver cancer. As for the study more broadly: In the full cohort of 11 to 15 patients, the median age was about 69 years and the majority of patients were male. The overall cohort comprised about 70 multiregional samples from approximately 14 HCC patients, with roughly 51 tumoral and around 20 adjacent nontumoral regions. To examine intratumor heterogeneity, the study integrated RNA-seq, DNA sequencing, TCR-seq and SNP array data obtained from multiple regions of hepatocellular carcinoma specimens.

The CDR3 holds 14 amino acids from the cysteine to the phenylalanine. Only the CDR3 DNA is retained, 42 bases long and in frame from the first base. Trimming removed 4 bases from V and 4 bases from J; the gene matches leave 4 bases unexplained. In the germline V gene, CDR1 corresponds to MNHEY and CDR2 to SVGAGI. TCR beta chain CDR3 regions were sequenced from genomic DNA using the immunoSEQ assay. Rearranged VDJ segments were amplified with primers annealing to V and J segments. As for the original processing: Clonality and richness metrics were computed with the ImmunoSeq Analyzer software. Fisher's exact test, supplemented by a beta-binomial method for added stringency, was applied to identify differentially abundant clones between regions. The table was pulled from immuneACCESS by TCRdb, which kept in-frame rearrangements only. Such tables lose some clones; where checked, under half of the loss comes from unresolved V genes, and the rest has no known cause. V, J and clone size reflect that table, while D and trimming were determined from the DNA. The sample yields approximately 6,700 clones; 55% were counted once. The leading ten clones occupy about 15% of the sample.

Samples labelled H came from distinct, geographically separated regions of the hepatocellular carcinoma nodule. All patients had early-stage hepatocellular carcinoma and received no therapy before surgical resection. The sampled areas showed no macroscopic signs of necrosis or hemorrhage. TCR sequencing (ImmunoSeq) was performed on multiple regions from two patients. Frozen resection tissue samples were collected at a distance of at least 1 cm from each other. The DNeasy blood and tissue kit was used to extract genomic DNA from bulk tissue. Points the paper makes about the study in general: TCR sequencing reportedly confirmed RNA-seq-based estimates of regional differences in tumor-infiltrating lymphocyte burden. In every sequenced patient, tumor region b showed significantly fewer unique T-cell clonal expansions than tumor region a. Within each of the two sequenced patients, overall T cell clonality showed no significant difference between tumor regions. The authors noted a relatively low number of patients and under-sampled tumor-infiltrating lymphocyte representation as limitations.

In regard to this clone: There is no known antigen for this receptor. Within one base of it there is no much larger clone, and no base qualities were kept.

The receptor's source is an older man with hepatocellular carcinoma. The sequencing here drew on tumor tissue, taken before any cancer treatment. The chain joins TRBV6-5 to TRBJ1-1, with 9 central nucleotides matching TRBD1. The base sequence is TGTGCCAGCAGTTTCTACAGGGGGCTCACTGAAGCTTTCTTT. It encodes CASSFYRGLTEAFF.